These 10 T cell receptor beta chains share one sample of origin, sequenced in a study of human T cells and chemical hapten exposure. Noted time point: pre-sensitization, week 0. Treatment given: therapeutic diphenylcyclopropenone sensitization with weekly scalp DPC. A single record per CDR3 protein comes from TCRdb applying MiXCR to the RACE reads. The sample consists of around 120,000 distinct CDR3 sequences, roughly 13% of them appearing once. The sequences come from whole blood, collected in connection with sensitization to the hapten diphenylcyclopropenone (DPC). The receptors were sampled from a young woman with alopecia areata. Some clones in this sample may be carry-over from other donors' samples.

This chain joins TRBV27 and TRBJ2-1; 9 positions match TRBD1. The CDR3 sequence is 14 residues long. Losses at the gene ends were 8 bases for V and 7 bases for J; bases not matched to a gene: 9. Germline V gene sequence: CDR1 MNHEY, CDR2 SMNVEV (reference sequence). The CDR3 nucleotides read TGTGCCAGCGGGGGCGGACAGGGGATGAATGAGCAGTTCTTC. It translates to CASGGGQGMNEQFF.

This clonotype has a count of ten or more. The chain couples TRBV2 to TRBJ1-6, with D possibly being TRBD1 (5 bases). The length of the CDR3 is 15 residues. Germline CDR1 SNHLY, CDR2 FYNNEI. V shed 4 bases and J shed 0 bases, with 7 bases lying between them. This chain's CDR3 is CASSADSSYNSPLHF. The CDR3 DNA reads TGTGCCAGCAGTGCTGACAGCTCCTATAATTCACCCCTCCACTTT.

The J gene is TRBJ1-1, the V gene TRBV10-2, with a weak D call TRBD1 (6 bases). V lost 8 bases to trimming and J lost 4 bases, with 11 bases between them. Germline CDR1 WSHSY, CDR2 SAAADI. The CDR3 is made up of 12 amino acids. In DNA form, the CDR3 reads TGCGCCAGCGGCACAGGGCCCACTGAAGCTTTCTTT. Translation gives CASGTGPTEAFF.

The V gene is TRBV7-9, the J gene TRBJ2-5; 7 nucleotides align to TRBD2. The V gene's germline CDR1 is SEHNR and CDR2 FQNEAQ (reference sequence). CDR3 length equals 15 residues. With V trimmed by 1 base and J by 1 base, 3 bases remained unmatched. This chain's CDR3 is CASSLDGTIQETQYF. The CDR3 DNA follows: TGTGCCAGCAGCTTAGATGGGACTATCCAAGAGACCCAGTACTTC.

The sample holds a few counts of this clonotype. The rearrangement links TRBV4-1 to TRBJ2-3; D ambiguous. The CDR3 covers 14 residues. The V and J ends lost 0 bases and 3 bases respectively, with 7 bases between them. Per germline, CDR1 MGHRA and CDR2 YSYEKL. CDR3 DNA: TGCGCCAGCAGCCAAGATTACGGGACAGATACGCAGTATTTT. Its translation: CASSQDYGTDTQYF.

The chain uses TRBV6-5 and TRBJ2-5; possibly TRBD1 or TRBD2 for D (5 bases each). Per germline, CDR1 MNHEY and CDR2 SVGAGI. This CDR3 is 16 amino acids long. V was cut by 0 bases and J by 2 bases, with 13 bases left in between. The CDR3 DNA sequence: TGTGCCAGCAGTTACTCGATGCCAGGGAGACAAGAGACCCAGTACTTC. It is translated as CASSYSMPGRQETQYF.

The chain recombines TRBV28 with TRBJ2-5; 7 nucleotides align to TRBD1. The J segment lost 1 base and the V segment lost 3 bases, leaving 11 bases of the junction unmatched. The CDR3 covers 17 residues. CDR1 MDHEN and CDR2 SYDVKM come from the germline V gene. The CDR3 sequence is CASSLFPGQLLQETQYF. CDR3 bases: TGTGCCAGCAGTTTGTTTCCGGGACAGCTTCTCCAAGAGACCCAGTACTTC.

The rearrangement links TRBV10-2 to TRBJ1-1; D not certain. The V gene lost 3 bases and the J gene lost 4 bases, with 12 bases spanning the gap. From germline, CDR1 is WSHSY and CDR2 SAAADI. The CDR3 is 14 residues long. CDR3 coding DNA: TGCGCCAGCAGTGATTGGGTTGAGGGCACTGAAGCTTTCTTT. It specifies CASSDWVEGTEAFF.

The chain joins TRBV7-8 to TRBJ1-1; the match to TRBD1 covers 9 bases. Germline lookup yields CDR1 SGHVS and CDR2 FQNEAQ. Losses at the gene ends were 0 bases for V and 7 bases for J; bases not matched to a gene: 9. This CDR3 is 16 amino acids long. CDR3 sequence (DNA): TGTGCCAGCAGCTTAGCGCTGACCGGGACAGGGTATGAAGCTTTCTTT. Amino acid sequence: CASSLALTGTGYEAFF. The whole variable domain, filled in from reference TRBV7-8 and TRBJ1-1, reads GAGVSQSPRYKVAKRGQDVALRCDPISGHVSLFWYQQALGQGPEFLTYFQNEAQLDKSGLPSDRFFAERPEGSVSTLKIQRTQQEDSAVYLCASSLALTGTGYEAFFGQGTRLTVV.

The V and J genes are TRBV28 and TRBJ1-2; D remains unclear. The CDR3 is 10 residues long. CDR1 is MDHEN and CDR2 is SYDVKM in the germline V gene. Trimming removed 5 bases from V and 5 bases from J, with 3 bases in between. The DNA for the CDR3 is TGTGCCAGCAGTCGATATGGCTACACCTTC. This codes for CASSRYGYTF.